Sequencing of this T cell receptor beta chain was carried out in a study of cytomegalovirus exposure and HLA in healthy donors. Study-wide results and caveats: An analysis done earlier found most TCR beta V segments productive about 87% or about 30% of the time. A later analysis linked a missense variant in DCLRE1C to the trimming of TCR beta V and J genes. Cytomegalovirus-associated TCR beta chains were listed, numbering 150 to 200.

Vbeta (60) and Jbeta (13) primers were used in the PCR. Measured with immunoSEQ multiplex PCR; TCRdb has only the in-frame clones, and not every one. The repertoire holds 150,000 to 200,000 clones, with about 65% as singletons. Germline V gene sequence: CDR1 SGHKS, CDR2 YYEKEE (reference sequence). V lost 0 bases and J lost 2, with 9 bases in between. CDR3 length: 15 amino acids. Of note for this clone: The antigen remains unidentified.

The chain is built from TRBV5-5 and TRBJ1-5; D gene ambiguous. This clonotype was obtained from a man aged 35-49 years in good health and CMV-seropositive. The sample consisted of PBMCs. The CDR3 region is CASSLAAGRNQPQHF. The CDR3 bases are TGTGCCAGCAGCTTGGCCGCGGGCCGCAATCAGCCCCAGCATTTT.